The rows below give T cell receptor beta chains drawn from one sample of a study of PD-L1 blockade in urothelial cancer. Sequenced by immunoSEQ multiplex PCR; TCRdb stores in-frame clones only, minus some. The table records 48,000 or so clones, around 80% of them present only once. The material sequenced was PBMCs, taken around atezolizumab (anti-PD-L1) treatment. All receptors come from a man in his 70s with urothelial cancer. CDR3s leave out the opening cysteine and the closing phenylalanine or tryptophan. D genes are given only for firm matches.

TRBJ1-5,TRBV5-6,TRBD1,ASSRDDRVSNQPQH
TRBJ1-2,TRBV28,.,ASSGATYGYT
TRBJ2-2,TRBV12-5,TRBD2,ASGLGGAGYAGELF
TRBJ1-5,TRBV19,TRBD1,ASSATGGNQPQH
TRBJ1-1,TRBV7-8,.,ASSFFTPKRKLNTEAF
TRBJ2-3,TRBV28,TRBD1,ASMEDRADTDTQY
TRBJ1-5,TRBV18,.,ASSPGRGKVL
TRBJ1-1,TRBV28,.,ASSLARNTEAF
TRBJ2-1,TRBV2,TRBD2,ASSELAVNEQF
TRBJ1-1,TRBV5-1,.,ASSDDRQGKNEAF
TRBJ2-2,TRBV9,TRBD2,ASSVRPSGLASTGELF
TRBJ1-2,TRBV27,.,ASSSRLQGSYGYT
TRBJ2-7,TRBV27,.,ASSVGLNAAYEQY
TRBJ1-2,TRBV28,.,ASSLQYTQGYT
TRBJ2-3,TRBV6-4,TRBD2,ASSDIYAGADTQY
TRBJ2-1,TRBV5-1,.,ASSLAELSGGAF
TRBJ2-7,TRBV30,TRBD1,AADRGLDEQY
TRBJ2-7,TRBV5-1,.,ASSPTGSGEQY
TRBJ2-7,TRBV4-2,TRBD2,ASSQGLASGGSYEQY
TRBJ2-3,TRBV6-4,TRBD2,ASSEREGGNTQY
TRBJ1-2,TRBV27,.,ASSSQATYGYT
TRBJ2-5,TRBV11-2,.,ASSLGSYFQETQY
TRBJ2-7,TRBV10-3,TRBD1,AISDPDRGGGEQY
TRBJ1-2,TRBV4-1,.,ASSQPAGETYGYT
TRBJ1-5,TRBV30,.,AWMAPDSTGSQPQH
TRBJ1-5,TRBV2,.,ASSPLQDQPQH
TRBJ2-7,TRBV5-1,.,ASSDTGEQY
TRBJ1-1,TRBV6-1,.,ASSDMGRQAF
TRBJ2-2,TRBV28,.,ASSRLDTGELF
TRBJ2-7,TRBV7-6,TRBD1,ASSLRQGYEQY
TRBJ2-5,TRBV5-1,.,ASSKNPGTETQY
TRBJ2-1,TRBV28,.,ASSFGTPDNEQF
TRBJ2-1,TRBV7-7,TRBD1,ASSLGQGDYNEQF
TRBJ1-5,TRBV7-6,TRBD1,ASSLGVSTGGQPQH
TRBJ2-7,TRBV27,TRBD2,ASRRTSEYEQY
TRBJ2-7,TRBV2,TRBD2,ASRRLAGEQY
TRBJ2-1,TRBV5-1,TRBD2,ASRSVGSGIPSEQF
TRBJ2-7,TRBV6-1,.,ASIRGPSTYEQY